What follows are 6 T cell receptor beta chains derived from one specimen sequenced in a study of blood T cells in healthy people across ages. Primers used in a second PCR of roughly 6 to 12 cycles were a sample-barcoded 5' primer and a J-beta primer mix. MiXCR, applied by TCRdb to the 5' RACE reads, yields one record per CDR3 protein. The data contain 1.5 million to 2 million distinct CDR3 sequences, 49% of them seen just once; the ten biggest clones take up roughly 2.1%. The sequencing sample was made of blood. These receptors all come from a woman in her thirties or forties in good health.

V gene TRBV3-1 combines with J gene TRBJ2-4, with 7 bases identical to TRBD1. Germline CDR1 and CDR2: LGHDT and YNNKEL (reference sequence). The CDR3 runs to 13 residues. V was pared by 5 bases and J by 13 bases, with 11 bases of the junction left unmatched. The DNA for the CDR3 is TGTGCCAGCAGCGAACGGACAGGAACTAAGCAGTACTTC. Translated: CASSERTGTKQYF.

The chain is built from TRBV20-1 and TRBJ2-1; TRBD2 aligns across 10 bases. This CDR3 contains 14 residues. Germline lookup yields CDR1 DFQATT and CDR2 SNEGSKA (reference sequence). Trimming took 6 bases from V and 9 from J; bases not matched to a gene: 11. CDR3 nucleotides: TGCAGTGCCAAAAGGGCTAGCGGGGGAGCTGAGCAGTTCTTC. Encoded protein: CSAKRASGGAEQFF.

This chain joins TRBV6-6 and TRBJ1-2; D is ambiguous. The CDR3 length is 14 residues. With 7 bases removed from V and 0 bases from J, the gap between germline ends came to 12 bases. Looked up from germline, CDR1 is MNHNY and CDR2 is SVGAGI (reference sequence). The CDR3 nucleotides are TGTGCCAGCAAGGGTCAGCCCCCTAACTATGGCTACACCTTC. Translated: CASKGQPPNYGYTF.

The CDR3 spells CASSLGPRTSEQYF. Here the CDR3 DNA reads TGCGCCAGCAGCTTGGGACCGAGGACCTCCGAGCAGTACTTC. The chain combines TRBV5-1 with TRBJ2-7; D gene ambiguous. The CDR3 covers 14 residues. Trimming stripped 0 bases from V and 6 bases from J, with 13 bases between. The germline gives CDR1 SGHRS, CDR2 YFSETQ.

This chain connects TRBV20-1 to TRBJ1-1; possibly TRBD1 for D (5 bases). Looked up from germline, CDR1 is DFQATT and CDR2 is SNEGSKA (reference sequence). This CDR3 has 17 amino acids. Trimming took 6 bases from V and 0 from J, leaving 23 bases between them. The CDR3 loop is CSAHPKWAGTLNTEAFF. For the CDR3, the DNA is TGCAGTGCGCATCCCAAATGGGCGGGGACCTTGAACACTGAAGCTTTCTTT.

V is TRBV29-1 and J is TRBJ2-1; D ambiguous. Trimming shortened V by 4 bases and J by 7 bases, and 11 bases separated the two germline ends. Per the germline V gene, CDR1 is SQVTM and CDR2 is ANQGSEA. This CDR3 has 12 residues. The CDR3 DNA sequence: TGCAGCGTTGTCCAGTTGGTTAATGAGCAGTTCTTC. This translates into CSVVQLVNEQFF.